Below are 17 T cell receptor beta chains sequenced from a single sample in a study of cytomegalovirus exposure and HLA in healthy donors. In the PCR, 60 Vbeta and 13 Jbeta primers were used. Assay: immunoSEQ multiplex PCR; the TCRdb copy retains only in-frame clones and omits some. This repertoire shows fewer than 250,000 clones, roughly 81% found once; its top ten account for less than 4%. The sequenced sample was PBMCs. The receptors were sampled from a woman aged 25 to 39 in good health and CMV-seropositive.

The chain carries TRBV29-1 and TRBJ1-2, with D hard to call. The CDR3 has 14 amino acids. CDR1 SQVTM and CDR2 ANQGSEA come from the germline V gene. V lost 1 base and J lost 4, with 13 bases in between. CDR3 in DNA: TGCAGCGTTGAAGGCGGTCAGCCCCGCTATGGCTACACCTTC. Protein sequence: CSVEGGQPRYGYTF.

The chain carries TRBV14 and TRBJ2-3; no clear D gene. CDR1 SGHDN and CDR2 FVKESK come from the germline V gene. V gave up 0 bases and J gave up 0 bases, with 13 bases separating them. The CDR3 length is 17 residues. The CDR3 loop reads CASSQDPAAPSTDTQYF. Here the CDR3 DNA reads TGTGCCAGCAGCCAAGACCCTGCGGCCCCTAGCACAGATACGCAGTATTTT.

The CDR3 region is CASQRGNSNQPQHF. The DNA for the CDR3 is TGTGCCAGTCAGAGGGGGAATAGCAATCAGCCCCAGCATTTT. The V call is TRBV19, the J call TRBJ1-5; perhaps TRBD1 as D (6 bases). The CDR3 covers 14 residues. Trimming pared 8 bases from V and 0 bases from J, leaving 11 bases between. Per germline, CDR1 LNHDA and CDR2 SQIVND (reference sequence).

The chain joins TRBV19 to TRBJ1-4; D is unresolved. V was clipped by 5 bases and J by 5 bases, with 12 bases between them. The CDR3 contains 14 residues. In germline, CDR1 is LNHDA, CDR2 SQIVND (reference sequence). CDR3 loop: CASSFAGRNEKLFF. DNA of the CDR3: TGTGCCAGTAGTTTTGCAGGTCGGAATGAAAAACTGTTTTTT.

This clone has only a few counts. The rearrangement joins TRBV4-1 to TRBJ2-1; 12 bases are a match to TRBD2. From germline, CDR1 is MGHRA and CDR2 YSYEKL. V lost 4 bases and J lost 4; bases outside the gene matches: 11. The CDR3 is 18 residues long. The CDR3 here is CASSRGGLAGIVYNEQFF. The CDR3 nucleotides are TGCGCCAGCAGCCGGGGAGGACTAGCGGGGATCGTATACAATGAGCAGTTCTTC.

This clone occurred a few times. The chain couples TRBV19 to TRBJ2-7; D not certain. Deletions cut 4 bases from V and 6 bases from J, with 10 bases between. There are 12 residues in the CDR3. The germline CDR1 and CDR2 sequences are LNHDA and SQIVND (reference sequence). CDR3 nucleotides: TGTGCCAGTAGTAATCCCCCCTCCGAGCAGTACTTC. It codes for CASSNPPSEQYF.

This chain joins TRBV20-1 and TRBJ1-1; TRBD1 aligns across 8 bases. Germline trimming cut 8 bases from V and 4 bases from J; bases unmatched to any gene: 3. CDR1 is DFQATT, CDR2 SNEGSKA, per germline (reference sequence). The CDR3 has 11 residues. This CDR3 is CSLQGVTEAFF. Written as DNA, the CDR3 is TGCAGTCTACAGGGGGTCACTGAAGCTTTCTTT.

The chain is built from TRBV25-1 and TRBJ1-2; D is possibly TRBD1 (6 bases). V lost 7 bases to trimming and J lost 6 bases, with 18 bases between them. This CDR3 has 14 residues. CDR1 MGHDK and CDR2 SYGVNS come from the germline V gene. The CDR3 DNA sequence: TGTGCCAGCAAAAGGTTCGGGACACCCGATGGCTACACCTTC. It is translated as CASKRFGTPDGYTF.

The V gene is TRBV6-4, the J gene TRBJ1-3; D is ambiguous. The V end was cut by 3 bases, the J end by 1 base, with 4 bases between. The CDR3 is made up of 13 amino acids. Germline CDR1 MRHNA, CDR2 SNTAGT. The CDR3 loop reads CASSETSGNTIYF. In DNA form, the CDR3 reads TGTGCCAGCAGTGAAACATCTGGAAACACCATATATTTT.

In its sample, this clone was seen a few times. The rearrangement uses TRBV6-1 and TRBJ2-3; unclear D gene. V was pared by 1 base and J by 1 base, with 9 bases between. This CDR3 has 15 residues. Germline CDR1 and CDR2: MNHNS and SASEGT. CDR3: CASSEEAAGTDTQYF. The CDR3 nucleotides are TGTGCCAGCAGTGAAGAGGCGGCGGGCACAGATACGCAGTATTTT.

This clone was seen a few times. Here the CDR3 DNA reads TGTGCCAGCAGTCTAGTCAGGAGGGGATCCCCCTACAATGAGCAGTTCTTC. Translating gives CASSLVRRGSPYNEQFF. The chain links TRBV7-8 to TRBJ2-1; the D gene is possibly TRBD2 (6 bases). CDR1 SGHVS and CDR2 FQNEAQ come from the germline V gene. The ends were cut back, 6 bases at V and 2 bases at J, with 20 bases in the middle. This CDR3 is 17 amino acids long.

This clone appeared a few times. The CDR3 nucleotides read TGTGCCAGCAGCCTGACTAGCGGGGCCTACGAGCAGTACTTC. This codes for CASSLTSGAYEQYF. The chain employs TRBV11-2 and TRBJ2-7; 11 bases are shared with TRBD2. The V segment lost 5 bases and the J segment 2 bases; nucleotides outside the gene matches: 2. Germline V gene data show CDR1 as SGHAT and CDR2 as FQNNGV. The length of the CDR3 is 14 residues.

This chain uses TRBV5-4 with TRBJ2-7; 10 nucleotides agree with TRBD2. Germline CDR1 reads SGHNT; CDR2 reads YYREEE (reference sequence). The CDR3 length is 17 residues. V lost 4 bases and J lost 3; bases outside the gene matches: 13. The CDR3 loop is CASSPEVLAGAVYEQYF. The CDR3 DNA reads TGTGCCAGCAGCCCGGAGGTGCTAGCGGGGGCTGTCTACGAGCAGTACTTC.

This sequence joins TRBV10-3 and TRBJ2-5; TRBD1 is a possible D gene (6 bases). The V end was cut by 5 bases, the J end by 0 bases, with 10 bases between. The CDR3 has 14 residues. The germline CDR1 and CDR2 sequences are ENHRY and SYGVKD. The CDR3 nucleotides are TGTGCCATCAGTCTTGGACAGAACCAAGAGACCCAGTACTTC. As protein: CAISLGQNQETQYF.

V usage is TRBV15 and J usage is TRBJ2-4; no definite D call. The CDR3 sequence is 14 residues long. Trimming stripped 6 bases from V and 2 bases from J, with 11 bases between. From germline, CDR1 is LNHNV and CDR2 YYDKDF (reference sequence). The CDR3 DNA reads TGTGCCACCAGTATACGCAGGTCCAAAAACATTCAGTACTTC. This codes for CATSIRRSKNIQYF. Together with reference TRBV15 and TRBJ2-4, the CDR3 gives the full variable domain: DAMVIQNPRYQVTQFGKPVTLSCSQTLNHNVMYWYQQKSSQAPKLLFHYYDKDFNNEADTPDNFQSRRPNTSFCFLDIRSPGLGDTAMYLCATSIRRSKNIQYFGAGTRLSVL.

This chain uses TRBV18 with TRBJ2-2; a weak D match, TRBD1 (6 bases). The length of the CDR3 is 15 residues. The germline V gene has CDR1 KGHSH and CDR2 LQKENI. V was shortened by 3 bases and J by 1 base, with 9 bases between the two germline ends. The CDR3 spells CASSPGQLNTGELFF. CDR3 coding DNA: TGTGCCAGCTCACCCGGACAGTTGAACACCGGGGAGCTGTTTTTT. The full variable domain, completed using reference TRBV18 and TRBJ2-2, is NAGVMQNPRHLVRRRGQEARLRCSPMKGHSHVYWYRQLPEEGLKFMVYLQKENIIDESGMPKERFSAEFPKEGPSILRIQQVVRGDSAAYFCASSPGQLNTGELFFGEGSRLTVL.

This chain uses TRBV25-1 with TRBJ2-7, with a weak D call TRBD1 (5 bases). The CDR3 spans 12 residues. The V gene's germline CDR1 is MGHDK and CDR2 SYGVNS. Trimming took off 7 bases at V and 4 bases at J, with 11 bases between the two ends. The CDR3 DNA sequence: TGTGCCAGCACGGCAGGGTCTTACGAGCAGTACTTC. Encoded protein: CASTAGSYEQYF.